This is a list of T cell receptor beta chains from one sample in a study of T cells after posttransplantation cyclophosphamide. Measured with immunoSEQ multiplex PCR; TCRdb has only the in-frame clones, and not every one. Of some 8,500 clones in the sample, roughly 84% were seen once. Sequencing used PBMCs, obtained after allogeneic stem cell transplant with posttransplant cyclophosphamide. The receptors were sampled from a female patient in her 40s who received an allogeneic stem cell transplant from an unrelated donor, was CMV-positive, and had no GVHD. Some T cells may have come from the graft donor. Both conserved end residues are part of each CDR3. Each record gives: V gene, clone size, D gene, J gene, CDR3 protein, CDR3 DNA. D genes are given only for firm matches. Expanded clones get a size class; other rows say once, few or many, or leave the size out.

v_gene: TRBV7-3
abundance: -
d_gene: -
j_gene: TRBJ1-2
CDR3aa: CASSLGTPDDYGYTF
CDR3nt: TGTGCCAGCAGCCTCGGGACACCGGACGACTATGGCTACACCTTC

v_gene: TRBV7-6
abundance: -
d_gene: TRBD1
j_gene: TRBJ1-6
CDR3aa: CASSPWTGDSQNSPLHF
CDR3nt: TGTGCCAGCAGCCCCTGGACAGGGGACAGCCAAAATTCACCCCTCCACTTT

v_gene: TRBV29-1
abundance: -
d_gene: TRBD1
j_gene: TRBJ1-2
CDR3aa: CSVEDYRDRISSNYGYTF
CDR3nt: TGCAGCGTTGAAGATTACCGGGACAGGATCTCCTCTAACTATGGCTACACCTTC

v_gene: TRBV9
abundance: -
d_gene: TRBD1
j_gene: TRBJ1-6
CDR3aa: CASSATTGNSPLHF
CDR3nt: TGTGCCAGCAGCGCGACGACAGGGAATTCACCCCTCCACTTT

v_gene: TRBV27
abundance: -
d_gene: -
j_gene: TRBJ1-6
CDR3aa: CATTVSINSPLHF
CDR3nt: TGTGCCACTACAGTGTCAATTAATTCACCCCTCCACTTT

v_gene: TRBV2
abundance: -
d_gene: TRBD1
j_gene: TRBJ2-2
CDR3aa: CASSSRQGGTGELFF
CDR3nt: TGTGCCAGCAGTTCTAGACAGGGGGGAACCGGGGAGCTGTTTTTT

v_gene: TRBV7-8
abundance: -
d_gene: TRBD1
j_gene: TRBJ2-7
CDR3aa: CASSLAGTALFYEQYF
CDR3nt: TGTGCCAGCAGCTTAGCGGGGACAGCCCTTTTTTACGAGCAGTACTTC

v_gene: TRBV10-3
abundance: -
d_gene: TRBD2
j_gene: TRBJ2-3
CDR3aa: CAIRTSDVADTQYF
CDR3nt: TGTGCCATCCGAACTAGCGACGTTGCAGATACGCAGTATTTT

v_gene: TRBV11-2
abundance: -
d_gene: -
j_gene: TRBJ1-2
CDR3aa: CASSLDRSYGYTF
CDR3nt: TGTGCCAGCAGCTTAGATAGAAGCTATGGCTACACCTTC

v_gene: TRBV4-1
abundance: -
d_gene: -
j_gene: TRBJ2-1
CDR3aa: CASSLRPNEQFF
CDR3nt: TGCGCCAGCAGCCTCAGGCCCAATGAGCAGTTCTTC

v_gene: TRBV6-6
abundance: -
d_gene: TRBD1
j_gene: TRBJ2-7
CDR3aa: CASSYIQGDYEQYF
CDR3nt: TGTGCCAGCAGTTATATCCAGGGGGACTACGAGCAGTACTTC

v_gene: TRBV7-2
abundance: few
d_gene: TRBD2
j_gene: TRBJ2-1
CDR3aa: CASSRLSSGESEQFF
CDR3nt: TGTGCCAGCAGTCGACTCTCTAGCGGGGAATCTGAGCAGTTCTTC

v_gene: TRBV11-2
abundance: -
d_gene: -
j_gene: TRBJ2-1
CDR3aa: CASSWTTGYNEQFF
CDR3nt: TGTGCCAGCAGCTGGACAACAGGATACAATGAGCAGTTCTTC

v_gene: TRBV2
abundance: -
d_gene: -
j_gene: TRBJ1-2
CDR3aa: CASSGARGYSYTF
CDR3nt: TGTGCCAGCAGTGGGGCTAGGGGGTATAGCTACACCTTC